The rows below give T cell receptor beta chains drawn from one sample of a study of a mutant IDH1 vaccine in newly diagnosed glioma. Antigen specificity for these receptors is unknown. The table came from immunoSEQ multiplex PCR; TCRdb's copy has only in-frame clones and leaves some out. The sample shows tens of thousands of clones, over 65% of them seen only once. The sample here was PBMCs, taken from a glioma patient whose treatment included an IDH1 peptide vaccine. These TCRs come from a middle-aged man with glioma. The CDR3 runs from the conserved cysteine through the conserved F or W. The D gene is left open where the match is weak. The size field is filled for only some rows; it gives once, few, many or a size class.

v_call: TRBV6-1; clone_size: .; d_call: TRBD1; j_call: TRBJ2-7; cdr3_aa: CASKRSQGAYEQYF; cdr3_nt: TGTGCCAGCAAGAGGTCACAGGGGGCCTACGAGCAGTACTTC
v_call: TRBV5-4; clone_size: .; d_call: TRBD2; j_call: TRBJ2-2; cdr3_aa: CASRREREGRAGELFF; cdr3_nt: TGTGCCAGCAGGCGAGAGCGGGAGGGCCGGGCCGGGGAGCTGTTTTTT
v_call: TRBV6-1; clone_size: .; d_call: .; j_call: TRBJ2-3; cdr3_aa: CASRRLVTDTQYF; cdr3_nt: TGTGCCAGCAGGCGACTAGTCACAGATACGCAGTATTTT
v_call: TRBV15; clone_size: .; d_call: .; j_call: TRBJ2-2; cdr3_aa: CATSTHLWGELFF; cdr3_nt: TGTGCCACCAGCACCCACCTTTGGGGGGAGCTGTTTTTT
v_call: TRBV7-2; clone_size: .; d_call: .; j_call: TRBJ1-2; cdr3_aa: CASSLQGPTYGYTF; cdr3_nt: TGTGCCAGCAGCTTACAGGGGCCTACCTATGGCTACACCTTC
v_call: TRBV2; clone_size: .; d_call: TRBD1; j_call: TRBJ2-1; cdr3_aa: CASRGQTNNEQFF; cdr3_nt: TGTGCCAGCAGGGGACAGACAAACAATGAGCAGTTCTTC
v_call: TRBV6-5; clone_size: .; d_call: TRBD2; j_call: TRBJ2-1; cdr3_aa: CASSNSGGSDNEQFF; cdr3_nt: TGTGCCAGCAGCAATAGCGGCGGGAGCGACAATGAGCAGTTCTTC
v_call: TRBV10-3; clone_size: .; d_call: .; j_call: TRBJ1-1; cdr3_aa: CAISEPTTGATEAFF; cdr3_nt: TGTGCCATCAGTGAGCCGACAACGGGGGCCACTGAAGCTTTCTTT
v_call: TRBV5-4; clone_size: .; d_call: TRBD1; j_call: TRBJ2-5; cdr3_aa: CATGQGPQETQYF; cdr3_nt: TGTGCCACTGGACAGGGGCCTCAAGAGACCCAGTACTTC
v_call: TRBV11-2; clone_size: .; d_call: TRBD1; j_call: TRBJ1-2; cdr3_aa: CASSLGTGGADYTF; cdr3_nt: TGTGCCAGCAGCTTAGGGACAGGGGGCGCGGACTACACCTTC
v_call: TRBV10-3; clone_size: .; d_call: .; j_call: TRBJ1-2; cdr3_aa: CAISGGIGMTYGYTF; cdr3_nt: TGTGCCATCAGTGGGGGGATCGGCATGACGTATGGCTACACCTTC
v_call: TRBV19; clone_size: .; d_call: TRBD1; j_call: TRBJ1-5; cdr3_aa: CASSRTGSNQPQHF; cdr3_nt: TGTGCCAGTAGTAGGACAGGGAGCAATCAGCCCCAGCATTTT
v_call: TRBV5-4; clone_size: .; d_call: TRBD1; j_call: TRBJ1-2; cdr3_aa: CASSGEVQGARYGYTF; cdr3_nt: TGTGCCAGCAGCGGGGAGGTTCAGGGGGCGCGGTATGGCTACACCTTC
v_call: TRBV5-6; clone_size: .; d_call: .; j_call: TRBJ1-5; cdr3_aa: CASSFSGINQPQHF; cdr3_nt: TGTGCCAGCAGCTTTTCCGGGATCAATCAGCCCCAGCATTTT
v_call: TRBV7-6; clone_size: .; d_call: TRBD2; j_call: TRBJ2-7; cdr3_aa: CASSLTLGTSGAYEQYF; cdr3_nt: TGTGCCAGCAGCTTAACTCTAGGGACTAGCGGTGCCTACGAGCAGTACTTC
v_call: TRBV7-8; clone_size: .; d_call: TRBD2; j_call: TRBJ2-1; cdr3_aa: CASRTSGRDKDEQFF; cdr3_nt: TGTGCCAGCAGAACTAGCGGGAGAGATAAGGATGAGCAGTTCTTC
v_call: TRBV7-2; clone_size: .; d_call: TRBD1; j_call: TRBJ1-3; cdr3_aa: CASSLQPTGASGNTIYF; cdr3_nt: TGTGCCAGCAGCCTCCAACCTACAGGGGCCTCTGGAAACACCATATATTTT
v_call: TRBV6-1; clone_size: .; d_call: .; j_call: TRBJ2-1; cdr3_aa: CASIIRVHPGEQFF; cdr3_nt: TGTGCCAGCATTATACGGGTCCATCCTGGTGAGCAGTTCTTC
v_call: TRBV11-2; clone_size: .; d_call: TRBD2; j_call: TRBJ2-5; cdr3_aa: CASSLVGRLAGQETQYF; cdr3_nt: TGTGCCAGCAGCTTAGTGGGGCGACTAGCTGGCCAAGAGACCCAGTACTTC
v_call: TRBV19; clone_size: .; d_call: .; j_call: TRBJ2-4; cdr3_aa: CASSMGVWVIQYF; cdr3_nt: TGTGCCAGTAGTATGGGAGTTTGGGTCATTCAGTACTTC
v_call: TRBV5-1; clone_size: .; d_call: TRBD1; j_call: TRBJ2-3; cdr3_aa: CASSPGQGAVDTQYF; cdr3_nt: TGCGCCAGCAGCCCAGGACAGGGGGCCGTAGATACGCAGTATTTT
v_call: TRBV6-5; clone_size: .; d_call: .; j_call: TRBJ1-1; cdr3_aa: CASSYWQNTEAFF; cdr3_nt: TGTGCCAGCAGTTACTGGCAGAACACTGAAGCTTTCTTT
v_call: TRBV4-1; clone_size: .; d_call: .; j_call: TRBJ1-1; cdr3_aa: CASSQGPDWGGLNTEAFF; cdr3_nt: TGCGCCAGCAGCCAAGGCCCTGACTGGGGGGGATTGAACACTGAAGCTTTCTTT
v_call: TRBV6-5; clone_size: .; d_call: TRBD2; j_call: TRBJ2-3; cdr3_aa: CASRGLAGGRSTQYF; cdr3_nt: TGTGCCAGCAGGGGACTAGCGGGAGGGCGGAGTACGCAGTATTTT
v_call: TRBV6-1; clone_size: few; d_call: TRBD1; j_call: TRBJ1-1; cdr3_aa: CASSEPGQGRTEAFF; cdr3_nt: TGTGCCAGCAGTGAACCGGGACAGGGAAGGACTGAAGCTTTCTTT
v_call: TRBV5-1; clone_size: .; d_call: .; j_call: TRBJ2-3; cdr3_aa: CASSLRGLTDTQYF; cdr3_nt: TGCGCCAGCAGCTTGAGAGGTTTAACAGATACGCAGTATTTT
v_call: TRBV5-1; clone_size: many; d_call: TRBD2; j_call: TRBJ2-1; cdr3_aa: CASSLLGAGGISREQFF; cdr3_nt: TGCGCCAGCAGCTTGTTAGGAGCGGGAGGTATTTCACGAGAGCAGTTCTTC
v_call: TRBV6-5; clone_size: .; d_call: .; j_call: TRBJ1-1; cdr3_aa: CASSYSQARGTEAFF; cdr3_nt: TGTGCCAGCAGTTACTCACAGGCGAGGGGAACTGAAGCTTTCTTT
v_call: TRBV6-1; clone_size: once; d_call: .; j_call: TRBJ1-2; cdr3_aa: CACSPGANYGYTF; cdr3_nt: TGTGCCTGCTCCCCTGGGGCTAACTATGGCTACACCTTC
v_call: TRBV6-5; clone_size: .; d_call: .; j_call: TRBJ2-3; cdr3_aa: CASSPSHLDTQYF; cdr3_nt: TGTGCCAGCAGTCCTTCCCATTTGGATACGCAGTATTTT
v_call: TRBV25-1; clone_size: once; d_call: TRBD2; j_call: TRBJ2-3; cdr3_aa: CASSEQQGTSGRSDTQYF; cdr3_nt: TGTGCCAGCAGTGAACAACAGGGGACTAGCGGGAGGTCAGATACGCAGTATTTT
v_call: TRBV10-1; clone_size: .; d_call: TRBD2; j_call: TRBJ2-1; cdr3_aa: CASSALSGSAGSEQFF; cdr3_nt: TGCGCCAGCAGTGCACTTAGCGGGAGCGCCGGGTCTGAGCAGTTCTTC
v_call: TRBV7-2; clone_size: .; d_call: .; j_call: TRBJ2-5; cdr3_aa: CASSASTQETQYF; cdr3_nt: TGTGCCAGCAGCGCTAGCACACAAGAGACCCAGTACTTC
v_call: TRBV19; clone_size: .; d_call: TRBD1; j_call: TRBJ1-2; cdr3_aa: CASSTRTGPGGYTF; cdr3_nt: TGTGCCAGTAGTACACGGACAGGGCCGGGAGGCTACACCTTC
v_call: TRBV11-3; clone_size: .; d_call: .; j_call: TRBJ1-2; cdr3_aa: CASSLSVRTYGYTF; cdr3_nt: TGTGCCAGCAGCTTATCCGTACGAACCTATGGCTACACCTTC
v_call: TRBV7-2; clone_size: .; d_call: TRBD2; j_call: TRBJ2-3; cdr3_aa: CASSRRAGGGTDTQYF; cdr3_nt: TGTGCCAGCAGCCGAAGAGCGGGAGGGGGCACAGATACGCAGTATTTT
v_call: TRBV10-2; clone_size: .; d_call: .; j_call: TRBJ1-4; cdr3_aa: CASSEVSGEKLFF; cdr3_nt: TGCGCCAGCAGTGAGGTCAGTGGCGAAAAACTGTTTTTT
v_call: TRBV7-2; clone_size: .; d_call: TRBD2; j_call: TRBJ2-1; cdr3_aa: CASSSGLAGVGEQFF; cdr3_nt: TGTGCCAGCAGCTCGGGACTAGCGGGAGTCGGTGAGCAGTTCTTC
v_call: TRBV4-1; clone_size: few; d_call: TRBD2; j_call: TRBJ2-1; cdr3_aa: CASGGLAGGLSSYNEQFF; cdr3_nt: TGCGCCAGCGGTGGACTAGCGGGGGGACTTAGCTCCTACAATGAGCAGTTCTTC
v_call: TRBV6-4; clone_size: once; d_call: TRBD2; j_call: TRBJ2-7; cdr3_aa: CASSDLSGRDYEQYF; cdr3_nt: TGTGCCAGCAGTGACTTAAGCGGGAGGGACTACGAGCAGTACTTC
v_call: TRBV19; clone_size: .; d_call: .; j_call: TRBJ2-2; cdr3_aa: CASTFGTANTGELFF; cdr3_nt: TGTGCCAGTACCTTCGGGACTGCTAACACCGGGGAGCTGTTTTTT
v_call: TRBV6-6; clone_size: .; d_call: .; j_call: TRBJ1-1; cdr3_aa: CASSYFQGEAFF; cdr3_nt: TGTGCCAGCAGTTACTTCCAGGGTGAAGCTTTCTTT
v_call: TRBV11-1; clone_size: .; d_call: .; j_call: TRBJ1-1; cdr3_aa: CASSTLSTGNTEAFF; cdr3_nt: TGTGCCAGCAGCACCCTCTCTACAGGGAACACTGAAGCTTTCTTT
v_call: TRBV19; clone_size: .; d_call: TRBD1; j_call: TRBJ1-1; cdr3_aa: CASSNQGAGTEAFF; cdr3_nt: TGTGCCAGTAGTAACCAGGGGGCCGGCACTGAAGCTTTCTTT
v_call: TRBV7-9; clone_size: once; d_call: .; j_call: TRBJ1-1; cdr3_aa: CASSLGDFEAFF; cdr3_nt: TGTGCCAGCAGCTTGGGGGACTTTGAAGCTTTCTTT
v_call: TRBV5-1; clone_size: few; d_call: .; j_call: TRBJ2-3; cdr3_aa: CASKSSQSTDTQYF; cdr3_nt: TGCGCCAGCAAGAGTTCCCAGTCCACAGATACGCAGTATTTT
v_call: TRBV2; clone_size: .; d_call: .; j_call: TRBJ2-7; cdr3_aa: CARGGSEWEQYF; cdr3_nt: TGTGCCAGGGGGGGCAGCGAGTGGGAGCAGTACTTC